This section outlines one T cell receptor beta chain sequence together with its context. The specificity of this receptor is unknown. The data were taken from a study of cytomegalovirus exposure and HLA in healthy donors (TCRdb year 2017). For the wider study: An earlier analysis of some 600 of the donors reported roughly 300 Gb of sequence data and 95 million to 140 million unique TCR beta sequences obtained from approximately 180 million T cells. To predict cytomegalovirus infection status, the study combined high-throughput TCR immunosequencing, statistical association of individual TCRs with disease status, and machine learning. In an earlier analysis of roughly 580 of the donors, high-throughput TCR beta sequencing was used to judge whether each TCR beta V gene segment behaved as functional or pseudogenic. Of the roughly 420 genotyped donors, less than 85% were placed in the genetic ancestry cluster associated with self-reported Caucasian donors. Every repertoire in the discovery cohort had been generated on one and the same sequencing platform. The later analysis used no new phenotypic data to find candidate immune exposures, relying instead on TCR beta sequences and their occurrence across donors. HLA typing covered class I and class II loci at four-digit resolution. Donor age, sex, ethnicity and CMV serostatus were compiled alongside the repertoire data. Typing coverage varied by locus: roughly 629-640 donors for A, B, C, DRB1 and DQB1; roughly 560 for DQA1; approximately 610 for DPA1; 400 to 480 for DPB1. In a later analysis, previously published TCR beta repertoires from about 640 donors were re-analyzed and high-resolution HLA genotyping was added so that TCR occurrence patterns could be studied. The study used immunosequencing to profile the T cell repertoires of 666 subjects and linked those repertoires to cytomegalovirus serostatus. Roughly 5 DR-DQ haplotypes were handled as single units for association and clustering because linkage in the cohort was strong. The study aimed to test whether signatures of past pathogen exposure could be identified by cataloging public T cell receptors. On average, roughly 250,000 unique TCR beta nucleotide sequences were sequenced per donor among 398 genotyped donors of the cohort, with 15% to 20% of those sequences being non-productive. In addition to the first cohort of 500 to 850 subjects, a separate validation cohort of approximately 110 different subjects was used. Around 330 gigabases of sequencing data and tens of millions of unique TCR sequences made up an early release that covered about 640 HLA-typed donors. A later genetic analysis took genome-wide SNP genotypes for about 55% of the roughly 700 donors and used that subset as a discovery cohort. Results the study describes overall, beyond this receptor: Most TCR sequences were seen in very few donors, while some public TCRs were found in many individuals. Sequencing depth was assumed to be roughly uniform across donors in the presence/absence analyses, though that assumption may not hold. In vitro tests confirmed that a few of the cytomegalovirus-associated TCR beta chains recognize cytomegalovirus antigens. The classifier was reported to diagnose cytomegalovirus status with high specificity and sensitivity in both the original cohort and the validation cohort. Some IMGT-functional V segments, including TRBV6-2 and TRBV6-3, could not be distinguished by the 87-base-pair reads and were therefore excluded. In a later analysis, HLA-associated TCR beta chains showed more clonal expansion and lower generation probabilities than non-associated chains that were equally common. A further reported finding was that TCR beta sequences accurately predicted the HLA-A and HLA-B alleles for most subjects in the first cohort. Over 15 rarely observed V segments, including chromosome 9 orphons, were excluded from the earlier analysis of several hundred of the donors because counts were too low. The authors suggested that the approach could potentially be generalized to other disease states and immunological phenotypes. Because HLA typing was unavailable for some donors at each locus, only the typed subset was used in association tests. A group of highly shared sequence variants was considered likely to be a technical artifact of the sequencing pipeline. For the cohort, immune exposure information was limited to CMV serostatus. Compared with the 666-donor mean, donors in an Asian-associated ancestry cluster had fewer N-insertions in productive TCRs, according to a later genetic analysis. Broadly in line with IMGT annotations, most TCR beta V segments showed up in productive rearrangements about 90% or about 30% of the time in an earlier analysis of a few hundred of the donors. In a later analysis, the rate of TCR association differed among HLA loci, with DRB1 alleles having the most associated TCRs and HLA-C alleles having the fewest. An association between a missense DCLRE1C variant and V-gene and J-gene trimming of TCR beta chains was found in a later genetic analysis and replicated in an independent cohort. A total of fewer than 200 TCR beta chains were listed by the study as associated with cytomegalovirus. Correlated functional status among segregating V segments might be attributable to linkage disequilibrium, but an unknown experimental factor could not be ruled out. Most CMV-associated TCR beta chains appeared to be HLA-restricted in a later analysis, and the HLA associations seemed to be driven largely by CMV exposure. At a false discovery rate of 0.05, a later analysis linked 16,951 TCR beta sequences to specific HLA alleles. When HLA alleles, especially DR and DQ, strongly co-occurred, TCR associations were difficult to assign to individual alleles. This cohort had only TCR beta chains sequenced, and the lack of alpha or paired-chain data limited which features could be detected. According to a later analysis, parvovirus B19, influenza, CMV and Epstein-Barr virus appeared linked to several top co-occurrence clusters.

Library preparation employed the immunoSEQ multiplex PCR assay. For the multiplex PCR, a mixture combining 60 forward primers for TCR Vbeta segments and 13 reverse primers for TCR Jbeta segments was used. The CDR3 region of rearranged TCR beta genes was amplified from genomic DNA by a multiplex PCR assay. On the Illumina HiSeq System, the amplified TCR beta libraries were sequenced as 87-base-pair reads. In the authors' own workflow: Across the 666 repertoires, a later analysis counted tens of millions of unique TCR beta chains, 8.5 million to 12 million of which were shared by at least two donors. A nearest-neighbor algorithm error-corrected the raw reads and collapsed the reads into unique sequences, merging closely related sequences to remove PCR and sequencing errors. CDR3 sequences were aligned to IMGT reference sequences to assign V, D and J gene segments. For a sequence to be retained, a match of at least six nucleotides was required to both a V gene segment and a J gene segment. A rearrangement was called productive if the CDR3 had no stop codons and remained in frame with V and J, and every other rearrangement was called non-productive. Following IMGT convention, CDR3 was defined as the stretch from the second conserved V-encoded cysteine up to the conserved J-encoded phenylalanine. The earlier analysis of some 580 of the donors excluded any sequence lacking an unambiguous match to a single V gene segment. An earlier analysis of 587 of the donors called V segments functional above 56.7% productive rearrangements and segregating when the between-donor standard deviation exceeded 5%. A statistical classification framework was built for diagnosing cytomegalovirus status from the catalog of TCR beta chain sequences. In a later analysis, V and J genes were assigned by comparing TCR nucleotide sequences against IMGT/GENE-DB human TR gene sequences. The TCRdist pipeline was used in a later analysis to assign CDR3 sequences and most-parsimonious VDJ recombination scenarios. In a later analysis, each TCR beta chain was defined by its CDR3 amino acid sequence together with its V-gene family, and reads lacking a unique V-gene family were excluded. As a way to deal with suspected cross-contamination and a sequencing artifact, a later analysis dropped roughly 620 nucleotide sequences that were highly shared and had low generation probability. In a later analysis, a clonal expansion index for each public chain was calculated from normalized within-repertoire ranks of inferred template counts. In a later analysis, generation probabilities were computed with a VDJ recombination model fitted to out-of-frame rearrangements, and the resulting probabilities were checked against IGoR. In a later analysis, TCR-TCR, TCR-HLA and TCR-CMV co-occurrence was scored with hypergeometric tests, and a repertoire-size bias correction was applied to TCR pairs. To estimate false discovery rates, a later analysis permuted the HLA or CMV assignments 20 times. A later analysis grouped co-occurring TCRs with DBSCAN, adding TCRdist sequence similarity when clustering within HLA-allele-positive subsets. Repertoires with fewer than 30,000 or more than 120,000 public chains were left out of co-occurrence clustering, as were roughly five repertoires with anomalous nucleotide sharing. As stored in TCRdb, this immuneACCESS dataset retains in-frame rearrangements with V and J assigned. A fraction of the clones does not appear; measured against another copy, unresolved V genes explain less than half of the discrepancy, and the remainder lacks a known reason. V, J and clone size reflect that table, while D and trimming were determined from the DNA. The sample's table lists a count of approximately 120,000 clones. The biggest ten clones account for about 2.5% of the sample.

V loses 4 bases at its end and J loses 5 bases; junction bases beyond the gene matches: 8. For CDR1 and CDR2, the germline V gene (reference sequence) lists MNHNY and SVGAGI. The CDR3 spans 14 residues, from the cysteine through the phenylalanine. CDR3 DNA is the only sequence kept; it has 42 bases, read in frame from the first base. The cohort consisted of approximately 690 healthy bone marrow donors. At the time of sampling, all cohort members were nominally healthy, though unrecorded immune exposures were likely present. The donor was CMV seronegative and belonged to the group of more than 300 seronegative cohort members. A peripheral blood sample was provided by each donor, and peripheral blood mononuclear cells were used for TCR beta sequencing. The Qiagen DNeasy Blood Extraction Kit was used to extract genomic DNA from the blood cell samples.

Here the chain combines TRBV6-6 and TRBJ2-7, and 7 bases in between align with TRBD1. The source material was PBMCs. The origin of this receptor is a man aged 25 to 40 in good health and CMV-seronegative. Here is the DNA: TGTGCCAGCAGTTCGGGACAGATGCCTAACGAGCAGTACTTC. Its protein is CASSSGQMPNEQYF.